This TCR beta chain was captured by sequencing in a study of T cell repertoires in cytomegalovirus infection. Whole-study context: Recently identified HLA-C-restricted and well-studied HLA-B-restricted CMV epitopes were used. Both CMV infection and a matching HLA type were indicated by public TCR beta signatures. Study outcomes and limitations: HLA-C-restricted CMV-specific TCR beta clonotypes prevailed in the ex vivo response. Cumulative public TCR beta family frequency identified CMV carriers with the relevant HLA.

Many counts were recorded for this clonotype. Its matching antigen is unknown. The germline gives CDR1 GTSNPN, CDR2 SVGIG (reference sequence). Trimming removed 0 bases at V and 5 bases at J, with 10 bases between. The CDR3 is made up of 13 amino acids. Each CDR3 protein gets one entry after TCRdb re-called the reads with MiXCR. Of approximately 310,000 distinct CDR3 sequences detected, 20% to 25% appear once; the ten largest clones hold about 14%. The chain carries TRBV30 and TRBJ2-5, with D perhaps matching TRBD2 (6 bases). The clonotype was recovered from a human donor in good health (CMV status not recorded). Some clones in this sample may be carry-over from other donors' samples. Sequencing was performed on cultured PBMCs, taken from culture after CMV antigen stimulation. The CDR3 reads CAWSVSGRETQYF. The DNA for the CDR3 is TGTGCCTGGAGTGTTTCAGGGAGGGAGACCCAGTACTTC.